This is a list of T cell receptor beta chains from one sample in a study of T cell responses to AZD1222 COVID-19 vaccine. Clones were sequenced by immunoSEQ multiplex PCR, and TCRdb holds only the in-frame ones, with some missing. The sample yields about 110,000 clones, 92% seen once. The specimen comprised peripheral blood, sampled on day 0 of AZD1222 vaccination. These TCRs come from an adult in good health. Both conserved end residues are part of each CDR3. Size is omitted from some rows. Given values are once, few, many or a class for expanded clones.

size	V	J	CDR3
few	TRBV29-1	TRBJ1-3	CSVDKNGAGNTIYF
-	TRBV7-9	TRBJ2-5	CASSSLTGSETQYF
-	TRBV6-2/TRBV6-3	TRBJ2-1	CASSQRGARDEQFF
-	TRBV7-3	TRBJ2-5	CASSPGEGWETQYF
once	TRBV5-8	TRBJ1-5	CASSLALSSQPQHF
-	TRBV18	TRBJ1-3	CASSPPKTGTGNTIYF
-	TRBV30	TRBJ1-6	CAWSLHRGWRSPLHF
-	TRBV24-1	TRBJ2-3	CATSLGQGRTDTQYF
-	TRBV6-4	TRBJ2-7	CASSERQGTYEQYF
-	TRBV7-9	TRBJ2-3	CASSLAESTDTQYF
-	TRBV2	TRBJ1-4	CASSEVATNEKLFF